Each of the 7 T cell receptor beta chains below was sequenced from the same sample in a study of cytomegalovirus exposure and HLA in healthy donors. Primers: 60 Vbeta forward and 13 Jbeta reverse. The data were produced by immunoSEQ multiplex PCR, yet TCRdb's version contains in-frame clones alone and is incomplete. Found here are some 110,000 clones, 60% to 85% of them singletons; the top ten hold over 1.5%. The source material was PBMCs. Receptors were obtained from a young woman in good health and CMV-seronegative.

This chain links TRBV7-8 with TRBJ2-5, with 7 bases fitting TRBD1. The CDR3 has 15 amino acids. The V gene end was trimmed by 6 bases and the J gene end by 5 bases; junction bases not matched to a gene: 12. Germline V gives CDR1 SGHVS, CDR2 FQNEAQ. The CDR3 bases are TGTGCCAGCAGAACCTCCGAGACAGGGAGCGAGACCCAGTACTTC. Its translation is CASRTSETGSETQYF.

The gene calls are TRBV4-1 and TRBJ2-7; no clear D. The CDR3 covers 12 residues. Trimming shortened V by 3 bases and J by 4 bases, and 7 bases separated the two germline ends. In germline, CDR1 is MGHRA, CDR2 YSYEKL. The CDR3 spells CASSQNYYEQYF. The CDR3 region has the DNA TGCGCCAGCAGCCAGAACTATTACGAGCAGTACTTC.

This clone was detected once. J is TRBJ2-3 and V is TRBV6-6; TRBD2 aligns across 8 bases. Germline loops: CDR1 MNHNY, CDR2 SVGAGI (reference sequence). The CDR3 contains 16 residues. Unmatched junction bases numbered 4, after V lost 0 bases and J lost 2 bases. Here the CDR3 reads CASSYSSGVYTDTQYF. The CDR3 DNA follows: TGTGCCAGCAGTTACTCTAGCGGGGTATACACAGATACGCAGTATTTT.

The chain links TRBV20-1 to TRBJ2-1; TRBD2 is a possible D gene (6 bases). This CDR3 has 11 residues. Germline V lookup: CDR1 DFQATT, CDR2 SNEGSKA (reference sequence). V gave up 6 bases and J gave up 8 bases, with 11 bases separating them. CDR3 in DNA: TGCAGTGCGTCAACGGGGGATGAGCAGTTCTTC. It codes for CSASTGDEQFF.

V usage is TRBV4-1 and J usage is TRBJ1-4; TRBD1 is a possible D gene (5 bases). Trimming took off 4 bases at V and 2 bases at J, with 14 bases between the two ends. The CDR3 loop spans 16 amino acids. The germline V gene encodes CDR1 MGHRA and CDR2 YSYEKL. CDR3 protein: CASSPTPGRTNEKLFF. In nucleotides, the CDR3 is TGCGCCAGCAGCCCCACCCCAGGGCGCACTAATGAAAAACTGTTTTTT.

As regards this clone: Compared with germline, one end of the junction differs, possibly owing to a read error. V usage is TRBV7-7 and J usage is TRBJ2-1, with D possibly being TRBD1 (5 bases). CDR3 length: 15 residues. The V gene's germline CDR1 is SSHAT and CDR2 FNYEAQ (reference sequence). The CDR3 nucleotides read TGTGCTAGCAGCTTAGAGCCAGGGTTGGACAATGAGCAGTTCTTC. As protein: CASSLEPGLDNEQFF.

The V call is TRBV2, the J call TRBJ1-1; tentative D call: TRBD1 (5 bases). This CDR3 has 13 residues. V was shortened by 6 bases and J by 6 bases, with 14 bases between the two germline ends. In germline, CDR1 is SNHLY, CDR2 FYNNEI. The CDR3 loop reads CASRTTGVAEAFF. CDR3 nucleotide sequence: TGTGCCAGCAGGACAACAGGAGTCGCTGAAGCTTTCTTT.